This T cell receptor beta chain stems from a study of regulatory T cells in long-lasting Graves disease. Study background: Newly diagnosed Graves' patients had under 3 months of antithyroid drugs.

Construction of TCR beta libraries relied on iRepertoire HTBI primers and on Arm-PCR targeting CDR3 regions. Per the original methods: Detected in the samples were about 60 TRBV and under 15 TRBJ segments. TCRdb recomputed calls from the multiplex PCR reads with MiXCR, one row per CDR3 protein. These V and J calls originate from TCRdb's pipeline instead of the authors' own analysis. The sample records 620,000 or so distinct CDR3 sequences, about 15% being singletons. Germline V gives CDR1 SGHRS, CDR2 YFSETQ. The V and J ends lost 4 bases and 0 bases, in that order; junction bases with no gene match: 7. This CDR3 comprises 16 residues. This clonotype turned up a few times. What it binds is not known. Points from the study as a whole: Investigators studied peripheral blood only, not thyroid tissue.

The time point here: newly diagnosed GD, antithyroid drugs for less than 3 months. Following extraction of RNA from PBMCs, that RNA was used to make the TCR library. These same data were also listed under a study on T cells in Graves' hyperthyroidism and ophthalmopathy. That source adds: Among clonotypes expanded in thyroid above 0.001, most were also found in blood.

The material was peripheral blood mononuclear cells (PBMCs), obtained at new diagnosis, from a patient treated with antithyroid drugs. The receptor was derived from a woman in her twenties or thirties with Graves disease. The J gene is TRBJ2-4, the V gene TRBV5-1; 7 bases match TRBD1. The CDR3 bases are TGCGCCAGCAGCCCCGGGACAGAACTAGCCAAAAACATTCAGTACTTC. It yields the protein CASSPGTELAKNIQYF.